The present T cell receptor (beta chain) was sequenced within a study of shared clonotypes between healthy human individuals. Study-wide points: Non-shared clonotypes had lower generation probabilities than clonotypes shared by all four sorted-subset donors. With a handful of donors compared, 5% to 5.5% of naive CD4 clonotypes were shared.

Deep-level assay runs were performed. Study processing details: Junction-only immunoSEQ data arrived without quality scores, meaning filtering differed. Method: immunoSEQ multiplex PCR; TCRdb's copy keeps in-frame clones and lacks some. That table is the source of V, J and clone size, and D and trimming were worked out from the DNA. The table lists fewer than 2.5 million clones, roughly 93% of them singletons. For this clone: Its target is not known.

Deletions cut 3 bases from V and 2 bases from J, with 14 bases between. The CDR3 is 15 residues long. In germline, CDR1 is GTSNPN, CDR2 SVGIG (reference sequence). This chain joins TRBV30 and TRBJ1-5, with D unresolved. The sample comprised naive CD4+ T cells from PBMCs. Subset reported: CD45RA+ positively selected. This clonotype originated in a man between 18 and 29 years old in good health. Some clones in this sample may be carry-over from other donors' samples. In DNA, the CDR3 is TGTGCCTGGAGCGGGTCCTTAGTGGGCAATCAGCCCCAGCATTTT. This translates into CAWSGSLVGNQPQHF.